A single sample gave rise to the 29 T cell receptor beta chains below, sequenced in a study of blood T cell repertoires in COVID-19. The assay was immunoSEQ multiplex PCR, and TCRdb's table has in-frame clones only and misses some. The data show fewer than 150,000 clones, 80% to 85% seen once. The sample was PBMCs or T cells enriched from blood (not recorded which). The receptors here all came from a man younger than 45 who had recovered from COVID-19.

For the CDR3, the DNA is TGCGCCAGCAGTACGGGGGTGAACACTGAAGCTTTCTTT. Translating gives CASSTGVNTEAFF. The V and J genes are TRBV5-1 and TRBJ1-1; D possibly corresponds to TRBD1 (5 bases). The germline V gene has CDR1 SGHRS and CDR2 YFSETQ. With 5 bases removed from V and 0 bases from J, the gap between germline ends came to 8 bases. The CDR3 covers 13 residues.

The gene calls are TRBV6-5 and TRBJ2-7; D is possibly TRBD2 (7 bases). With 6 bases removed from V and 2 bases from J, the gap between germline ends came to 17 bases. This CDR3 is built from 15 residues. In germline, CDR1 is MNHEY, CDR2 SVGAGI. CDR3 sequence reads: CASRGGASVTYEQYV. Written as DNA, the CDR3 is TGTGCCAGCAGGGGGGGGGCTAGCGTGACCTACGAGCAGTACGTC.

This sequence joins TRBV19 and TRBJ2-7; 7 positions agree with TRBD1. With 6 bases clipped from V and 2 bases from J, the junction kept 7 bases outside the gene matches. This CDR3 spans 14 amino acids. Germline CDR1 is LNHDA and CDR2 is SQIVND (reference sequence). The CDR3 protein is CASSPRQGPYEQYF. The CDR3 nucleotides are TGTGCCAGTAGCCCACGACAGGGCCCCTACGAGCAGTACTTC.

The gene calls are TRBV5-1 and TRBJ2-5, with 10 positions matching TRBD2. This CDR3 is 18 amino acids long. Unmatched junction bases numbered 13, after V lost 5 bases and J lost 0 bases. Germline V gene data show CDR1 as SGHRS and CDR2 as YFSETQ. The CDR3, as DNA: TGCGCCAGCAGAGAAGGTAGGGGACTAGCGAGCCACCAAGAGACCCAGTACTTC. Translating it yields CASREGRGLASHQETQYF.

This chain uses TRBV2 with TRBJ1-5, with D hard to call. This CDR3 has 14 residues. The germline gives CDR1 SNHLY, CDR2 FYNNEI. Trimming stripped 1 base from V and 0 bases from J, with 4 bases between. CDR3 residues: CASSEDNSNQPQHF. The DNA of the CDR3 is TGTGCCAGCAGTGAAGATAATAGCAATCAGCCCCAGCATTTT.

This rearrangement joins TRBV11-2 to TRBJ1-3, with 7 bases identical to TRBD1. The junction had 9 bases not matched to a gene; V was cut back by 4 bases and J by 0 bases. The CDR3 runs 17 residues. Germline lookup yields CDR1 SGHAT and CDR2 FQNNGV. The CDR3 spells CASSSYRDSRSGNTIYF. The CDR3 DNA follows: TGTGCCAGCAGCTCTTACCGGGACAGCCGCTCTGGAAACACCATATATTTT.

J is TRBJ2-7 and V is TRBV19; TRBD2 aligns across 8 bases. Unmatched junction bases numbered 4, after V lost 9 bases and J lost 0 bases. The CDR3 loop spans 13 amino acids. The V gene's germline CDR1 is LNHDA and CDR2 SQIVND (reference sequence). CDR3 bases: TGTGCCAGCGGGAGGGGGAGCTCCTACGAGCAGTACTTC. Its translation: CASGRGSSYEQYF.

The table lists this clone with a count of one. The chain recombines TRBV18 with TRBJ2-2; D uncertain. The germline gives CDR1 KGHSH, CDR2 LQKENI. This CDR3 has 12 amino acids. The V end lost 5 bases, the J end lost 6 bases, and 7 bases lay between the germline ends. In DNA form, the CDR3 reads TGTGCCAGCTCATCTAGTGCCGGGGAGCTGTTTTTT. The encoded protein is CASSSSAGELFF.

The CDR3 protein is CASSLVAQETQYF. The DNA of the CDR3 is TGCGCCAGCAGCTTGGTAGCACAAGAGACCCAGTACTTC. The chain carries TRBV5-1 and TRBJ2-5, with no clear D. This CDR3 comprises 13 residues. V lost 0 bases and J lost 2, with 5 bases in between. Germline V CDR1 and CDR2: SGHRS, YFSETQ.

The rearrangement links TRBV5-4 to TRBJ2-5; D is perhaps TRBD1 (5 bases). Germline CDR1 and CDR2: SGHNT and YYREEE (reference sequence). Trimming left V 1 base short and J 1 base short, with 5 bases between. The CDR3 sequence is 13 residues long. The CDR3 nucleotides are TGTGCCAGCAGCTTGCAGGGCCAAGAGACCCAGTACTTC. The encoded protein is CASSLQGQETQYF.

The chain links TRBV6-5 to TRBJ1-2; D not certain. This CDR3 is 15 amino acids long. With 9 bases removed from V and 0 bases from J, the gap between germline ends came to 17 bases. The germline V gene has CDR1 MNHEY and CDR2 SVGAGI. The CDR3, as DNA: TGTGCCAGTTCTTGGTCGGAGAATTCTAACTATGGCTACACCTTC. It codes for CASSWSENSNYGYTF.

The V gene is TRBV29-1, the J gene TRBJ1-3; possibly TRBD1 for D (5 bases). CDR3 length: 14 residues. V was pared by 3 bases and J by 0 bases, with 9 bases between. CDR1 and CDR2 (germline): SQVTM, ANQGSEA. The CDR3 bases are TGCAGCGTTGAGACAGAAAACTCTGGAAACACCATATATTTT. It encodes CSVETENSGNTIYF.

This clone was picked up one time. The chain carries TRBV5-5 and TRBJ2-3, with 7 positions matching TRBD1. The J segment lost 1 base and the V segment lost 4 bases, leaving 6 bases of the junction unmatched. This CDR3 spans 15 amino acids. The germline V gene encodes CDR1 SGHKS and CDR2 YYEKEE (reference sequence). The CDR3 DNA reads as TGTGCCAGCAGCCTGACAGGGCTAGGCACAGATACGCAGTATTTT. Protein product: CASSLTGLGTDTQYF.

This clone was recorded once. The genes are TRBV5-1 and TRBJ2-2; a possible D gene is TRBD1 (6 bases). V shed 4 bases and J shed 2 bases, with 9 bases lying between them. The germline V gene has CDR1 SGHRS and CDR2 YFSETQ. The CDR3 is 14 residues long. DNA of the CDR3: TGCGCCAGCAGCCCGACAGGAAACACCGGGGAGCTGTTTTTT. It yields the protein CASSPTGNTGELFF.

V is TRBV25-1 and J is TRBJ2-1, with 9 bases matching TRBD1. V lost 4 bases and J lost 2; bases outside the gene matches: 3. The CDR3 has 15 amino acids. Germline V gene sequence: CDR1 MGHDK, CDR2 SYGVNS. In DNA form, the CDR3 reads TGTGCCAGCAGTGTTCGACAGGGGGCCTACAATGAGCAGTTCTTC. It translates to CASSVRQGAYNEQFF.

This chain connects TRBV5-8 to TRBJ2-3, with 11 bases fitting TRBD2. V lost 3 bases and J lost 2; bases outside the gene matches: 5. The germline V gene has CDR1 SGHTS and CDR2 YDEGEE. The CDR3 has 16 residues. For the CDR3, the DNA is TGTGCCAGCAGCTCACTGACTAGCGGGGACACAGATACGCAGTATTTT. Protein product: CASSSLTSGDTDTQYF.

This chain links TRBV5-1 with TRBJ2-3; 7 bases are a match to TRBD1. Germline assignment: CDR1 SGHRS and CDR2 YFSETQ. The V gene end was trimmed by 4 bases and the J gene end by 1 base; junction bases not matched to a gene: 3. The CDR3 consists of 14 residues. The CDR3 reads CASSTGQGTDTQYF. DNA for the CDR3: TGCGCCAGCAGCACCGGACAGGGCACAGATACGCAGTATTTT. Supplemented by reference TRBV5-1 and TRBJ2-3, the full variable domain reads KAGVTQTPRYLIKTRGQQVTLSCSPISGHRSVSWYQQTPGQGLQFLFEYFSETQRNKGNFPGRFSGRQFSNSRSEMNVSTLELGDSALYLCASSTGQGTDTQYFGPGTRLTVL.

This clone was seen a handful of times. J is TRBJ1-5 and V is TRBV15; TRBD1 matches 8 bases. The CDR3 spans 15 residues. Germline V gene sequence: CDR1 LNHNV, CDR2 YYDKDF (reference sequence). Trimming at V came to 1 base and at J to 8 bases, leaving 7 bases not matched to a gene. This CDR3 reads CATSRARTGSKPQHF. The CDR3 bases are TGTGCCACCAGCAGAGCCAGGACAGGGAGTAAGCCCCAGCATTTT.

CDR3 sequence: CASSNRGGGYTQYF. The DNA for the CDR3 is TGTGCCAGCAGCAATCGAGGTGGTGGGTATACGCAGTATTTT. The genes are TRBV21-1 and TRBJ2-3; the table names TRBD2, a call not compared with the DNA. TRBV21-1 is shown as a pseudogene. The CDR3 length is 14 residues.

The chain recombines TRBV5-1 with TRBJ1-1, with D possibly TRBD1 on 6 matching bases. The CDR3 runs to 16 residues. The V gene lost 4 bases and the J gene lost 4 bases, with 20 bases spanning the gap. Per germline, CDR1 SGHRS and CDR2 YFSETQ. CDR3 DNA: TGCGCCAGCAGCCCATCCTTCGCAGGGGAACTCACTGAAGCTTTCTTT. Encoded protein: CASSPSFAGELTEAFF.

This chain links TRBV5-4 with TRBJ2-7, with 7 nucleotides matching TRBD2. The trim removed 4 bases at V and 10 bases at J, leaving 5 bases unmatched. The germline gives CDR1 SGHNT, CDR2 YYREEE (reference sequence). The CDR3 sequence is 11 residues long. DNA for the CDR3: TGTGCCAGCAGCGGCGGGGGAATCCAGTACTTC. It is translated as CASSGGGIQYF.

The V call is TRBV18, the J call TRBJ2-1, with a possible D match to TRBD2 (6 bases). The CDR3 loop spans 12 amino acids. V lost 2 bases and J lost 8, with 7 bases in between. Per germline, CDR1 KGHSH and CDR2 LQKENI. CDR3 bases: TGTGCCAGCTCACCATGGGGGGATGAGCAGTTCTTC. Amino acids: CASSPWGDEQFF.

The J gene is TRBJ1-6, the V gene TRBV2, with D tentatively TRBD1 (6 bases). V dropped 7 bases and J dropped 10 bases, with 14 bases sitting between them. The V gene's germline CDR1 is SNHLY and CDR2 FYNNEI. The CDR3 is 13 residues long. CDR3 region: CASTGGRESPLHF. CDR3 coding DNA: TGTGCCAGCACCGGGGGGCGGGAATCACCCCTCCACTTT.

The rearrangement joins TRBV2 to TRBJ2-1; possible D gene TRBD1, 6 bases. V lost 10 bases and J 9 bases, leaving 22 bases between the germline ends. Looked up from germline, CDR1 is SNHLY and CDR2 is FYNNEI. The length of the CDR3 is 14 residues. DNA of the CDR3: TGTGCCATGACGGACAGCCTGGCCGGTGTTGAGCAGTTCTTC. Its protein product is CAMTDSLAGVEQFF.

CDR3 nucleotides: TGCGCCAGCAGTGAGGTTCGCGGGGGGCGAGGCACTGAAGCTTTCTTT. Translation gives CASSEVRGGRGTEAFF. The chain carries TRBV10-1 and TRBJ1-1, with TRBD1 as a possible D gene (6 bases). V lost 2 bases to trimming and J lost 4 bases, with 17 bases between them. The CDR3 runs to 16 residues. The germline gives CDR1 WNHNN, CDR2 SYGVQD (reference sequence).

The chain employs TRBV15 and TRBJ2-7; tentative D call: TRBD1 (6 bases). This CDR3 spans 14 amino acids. The V and J ends lost 5 bases and 5 bases respectively, with 16 bases between them. Germline CDR1 reads LNHNV; CDR2 reads YYDKDF (reference sequence). The CDR3 nucleotides read TGTGCCACCAGCGATGCACAGGGCGGAAACGAGCAGTACTTC. This encodes CATSDAQGGNEQYF.

This clone was seen many times. The CDR3 DNA sequence: TGTGCCTCCTCAGCGGGGGCCGACGGTGCGCAGTATTTT. Its translation: CASSAGADGAQYF. The V gene is TRBV24-1, the J gene TRBJ2-3; 8 bases are a match to TRBD2. The CDR3 extends over 13 amino acids. V lost 12 bases to trimming and J lost 10 bases; unmatched junction nucleotides: 14. CDR1 and CDR2 from the germline V gene are KGHDR and SFDVKD.

The V gene is TRBV2, the J gene TRBJ1-6; D call uncertain. The germline V and J ends were trimmed by 2 bases and 4 bases, with 6 bases remaining between them. The CDR3 is 14 amino acids. Looked up from germline, CDR1 is SNHLY and CDR2 is FYNNEI. The CDR3 coding sequence is TGTGCCAGCAGTGAACGGGATTATAATTCACCCCTCCACTTT. This codes for CASSERDYNSPLHF. Filled out from reference TRBV2 and TRBJ1-6, the complete variable domain reads EPEVTQTPSHQVTQMGQEVILRCVPISNHLYFYWYRQILGQKVEFLVSFYNNEISEKSEIFDDQFSVERPDGSNFTLKIRSTKLEDSAMYFCASSERDYNSPLHFGNGTRLTVT.

The chain employs TRBV11-2 and TRBJ2-7, with no clear D. Trimming removed 8 bases from V and 2 bases from J, with 13 bases in between. The CDR3 is made up of 13 amino acids. Germline loops: CDR1 SGHAT, CDR2 FQNNGV. The CDR3 here is CASSPGPPYEQYV. Here the CDR3 DNA reads TGTGCCAGCTCCCCTGGGCCCCCCTACGAGCAGTACGTC.